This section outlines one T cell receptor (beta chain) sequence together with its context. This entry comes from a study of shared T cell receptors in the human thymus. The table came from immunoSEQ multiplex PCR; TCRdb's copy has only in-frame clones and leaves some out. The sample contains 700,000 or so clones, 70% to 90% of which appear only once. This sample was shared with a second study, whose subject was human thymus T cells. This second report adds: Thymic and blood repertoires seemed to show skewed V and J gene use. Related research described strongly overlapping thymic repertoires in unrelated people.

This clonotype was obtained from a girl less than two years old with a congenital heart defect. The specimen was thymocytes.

CDR3 sequence reads: CASSQEVTGHSFYEQYF. The CDR3 bases are TGCGCCAGCAGCCAAGAGGTTACCGGACATAGCTTCTACGAGCAGTACTTC. The V gene is TRBV4-1, the J gene TRBJ2-7; D possibly corresponds to TRBD1 (5 bases). The germline V gene has CDR1 MGHRA and CDR2 YSYEKL. V was clipped by 0 bases and J by 3 bases, with 18 bases between them. The CDR3 has 17 residues.